This TCR beta chain derives from a study of cytomegalovirus exposure and HLA in healthy donors. Study-level results: Segments of the TCR beta V type were, in most cases, productive about 87% or about 30% of the time in an earlier analysis.

Donors had nominal health at sampling but likely had unrecorded immune exposures. Points on this clone: Its antigen is not identified.

The PCR ran on 60 Vbeta and 13 Jbeta primers. TCRdb keeps only in-frame clones here, not all; method: immunoSEQ multiplex PCR. The sample consists of approximately 99,000 clones, about four fifths of them appearing once. This TCR was recovered from a male donor in good health and CMV-seropositive. The sequenced sample was PBMCs.

The CDR3 spells CASSARQIVLNTEAFF. CDR3 in DNA: TGTGCCAGCAGCGCTAGACAGATAGTTCTTAACACTGAAGCTTTCTTT. The chain uses TRBV7-2 and TRBJ1-1; tentatively, D is TRBD1 (5 bases). V was trimmed by 5 bases and J by 2 bases, leaving 18 bases between them. This CDR3 has 16 residues. The V gene's germline CDR1 is SGHTA and CDR2 FQGNSA.